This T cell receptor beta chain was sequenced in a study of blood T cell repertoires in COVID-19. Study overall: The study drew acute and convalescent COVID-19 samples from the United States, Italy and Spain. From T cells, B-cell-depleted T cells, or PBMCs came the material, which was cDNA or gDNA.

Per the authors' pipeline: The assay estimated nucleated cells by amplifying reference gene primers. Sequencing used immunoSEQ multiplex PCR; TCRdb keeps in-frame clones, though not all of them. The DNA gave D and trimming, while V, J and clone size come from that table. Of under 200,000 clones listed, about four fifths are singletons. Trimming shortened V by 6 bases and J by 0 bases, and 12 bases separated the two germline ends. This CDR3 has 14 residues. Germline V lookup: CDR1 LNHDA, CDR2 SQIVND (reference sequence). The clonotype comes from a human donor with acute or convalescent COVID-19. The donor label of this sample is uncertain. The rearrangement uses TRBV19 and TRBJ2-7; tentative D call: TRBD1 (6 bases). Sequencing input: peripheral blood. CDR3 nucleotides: TGTGCCAGTAGGGCGACAGGACCCTCCTACGAGCAGTACTTC. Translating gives CASRATGPSYEQYF.